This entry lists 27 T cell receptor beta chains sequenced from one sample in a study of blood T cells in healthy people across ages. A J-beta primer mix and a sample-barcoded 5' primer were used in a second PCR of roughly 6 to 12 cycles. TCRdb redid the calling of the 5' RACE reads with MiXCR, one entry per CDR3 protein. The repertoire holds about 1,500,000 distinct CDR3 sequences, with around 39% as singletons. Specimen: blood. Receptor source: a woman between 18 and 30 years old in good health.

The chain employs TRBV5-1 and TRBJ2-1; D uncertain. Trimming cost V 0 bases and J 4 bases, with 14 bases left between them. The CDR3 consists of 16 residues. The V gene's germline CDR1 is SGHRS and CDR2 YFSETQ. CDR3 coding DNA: TGCGCCAGCAGCTTGGAGGCGCGGTTAGAATACAATGAGCAGTTCTTC. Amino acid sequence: CASSLEARLEYNEQFF.

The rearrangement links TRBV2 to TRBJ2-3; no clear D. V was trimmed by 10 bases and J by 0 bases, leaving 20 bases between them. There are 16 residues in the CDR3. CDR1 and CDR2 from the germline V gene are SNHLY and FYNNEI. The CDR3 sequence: CATRTKLSGSTDTQYF. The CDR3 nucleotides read TGTGCCACAAGGACCAAATTGTCTGGGAGCACAGATACGCAGTATTTT. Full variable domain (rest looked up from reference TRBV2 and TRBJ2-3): EPEVTQTPSHQVTQMGQEVILRCVPISNHLYFYWYRQILGQKVEFLVSFYNNEISEKSEIFDDQFSVERPDGSNFTLKIRSTKLEDSAMYFCATRTKLSGSTDTQYFGPGTRLTVL.

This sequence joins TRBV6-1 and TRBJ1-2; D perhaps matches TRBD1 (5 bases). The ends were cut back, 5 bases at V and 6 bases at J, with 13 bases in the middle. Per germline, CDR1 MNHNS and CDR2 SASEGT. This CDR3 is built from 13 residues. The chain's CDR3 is CASSPGFLDGYTF. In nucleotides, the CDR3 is TGTGCCAGCAGTCCAGGGTTTTTGGATGGCTACACCTTC.

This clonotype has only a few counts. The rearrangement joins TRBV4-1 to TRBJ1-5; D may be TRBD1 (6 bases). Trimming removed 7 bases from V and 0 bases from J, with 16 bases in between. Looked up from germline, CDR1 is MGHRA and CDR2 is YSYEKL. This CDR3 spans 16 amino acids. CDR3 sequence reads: CASTPDSSYSNQPQHF. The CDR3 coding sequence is TGCGCCAGCACCCCGGACAGCTCTTATAGCAATCAGCCCCAGCATTTT.

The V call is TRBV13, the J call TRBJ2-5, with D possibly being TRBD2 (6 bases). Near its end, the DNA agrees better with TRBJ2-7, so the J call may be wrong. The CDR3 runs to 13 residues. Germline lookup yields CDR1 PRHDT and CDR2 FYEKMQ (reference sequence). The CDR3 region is CASSPRVEGEQYF. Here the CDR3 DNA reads TGTGCCAGCAGCCCAAGGGTGGAGGGCGAGCAGTACTTC.

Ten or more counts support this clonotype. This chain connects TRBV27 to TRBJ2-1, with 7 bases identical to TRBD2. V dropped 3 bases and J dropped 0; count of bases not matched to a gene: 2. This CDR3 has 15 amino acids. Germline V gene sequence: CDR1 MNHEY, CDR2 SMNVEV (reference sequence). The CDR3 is CASSLTSSSYNEQFF. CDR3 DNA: TGTGCCAGCAGTTTGACTAGCAGCTCCTACAATGAGCAGTTCTTC.

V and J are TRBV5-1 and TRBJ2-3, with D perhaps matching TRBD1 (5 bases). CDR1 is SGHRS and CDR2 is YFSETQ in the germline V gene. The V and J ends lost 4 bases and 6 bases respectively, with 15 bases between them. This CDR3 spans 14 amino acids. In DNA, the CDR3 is TGCGCCAGCAGCGGGATCACAGGTCCGGATACGCAGTATTTT. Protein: CASSGITGPDTQYF.

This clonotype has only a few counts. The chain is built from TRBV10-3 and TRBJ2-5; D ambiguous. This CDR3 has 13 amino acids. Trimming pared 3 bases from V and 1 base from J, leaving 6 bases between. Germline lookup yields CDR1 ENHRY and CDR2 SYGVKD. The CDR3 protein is CAISESPQETQYF. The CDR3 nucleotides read TGTGCCATCAGTGAATCCCCCCAAGAGACCCAGTACTTC.

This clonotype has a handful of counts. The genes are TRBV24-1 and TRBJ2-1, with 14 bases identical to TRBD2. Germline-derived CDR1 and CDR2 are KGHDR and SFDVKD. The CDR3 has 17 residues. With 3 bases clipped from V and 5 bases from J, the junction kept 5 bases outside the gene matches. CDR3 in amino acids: CATSDGGLAGADNEQFF. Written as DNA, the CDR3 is TGTGCCACCAGTGATGGGGGACTAGCGGGAGCCGACAATGAGCAGTTCTTC.

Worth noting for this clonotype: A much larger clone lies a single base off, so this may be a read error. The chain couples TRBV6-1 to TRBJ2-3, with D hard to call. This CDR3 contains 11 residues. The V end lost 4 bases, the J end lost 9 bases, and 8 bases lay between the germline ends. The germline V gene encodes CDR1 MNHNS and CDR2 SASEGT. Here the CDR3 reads CASSGVKTQYF. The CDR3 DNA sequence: TGTGCCAGCAGTGGGGTCAAAACGCAGTATTTT.

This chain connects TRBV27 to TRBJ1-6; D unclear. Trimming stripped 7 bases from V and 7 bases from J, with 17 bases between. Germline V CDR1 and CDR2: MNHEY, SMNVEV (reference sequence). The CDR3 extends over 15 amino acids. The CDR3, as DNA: TGTGCCAGCACCTTACTATTGGGATCAAATTCACCCCTCCACTTT. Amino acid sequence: CASTLLLGSNSPLHF.

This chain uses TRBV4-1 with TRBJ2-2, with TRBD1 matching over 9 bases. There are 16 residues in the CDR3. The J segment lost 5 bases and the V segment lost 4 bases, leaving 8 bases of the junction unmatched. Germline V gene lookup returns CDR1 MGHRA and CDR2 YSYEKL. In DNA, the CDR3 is TGCGCCAGCAGCCGGGACAGGGCCGTGGGGACCGGGGAGCTGTTTTTT. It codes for CASSRDRAVGTGELFF.

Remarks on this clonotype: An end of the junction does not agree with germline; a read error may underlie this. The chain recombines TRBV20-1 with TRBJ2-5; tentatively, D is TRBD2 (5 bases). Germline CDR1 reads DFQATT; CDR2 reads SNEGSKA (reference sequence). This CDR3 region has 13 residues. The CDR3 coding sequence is TGCAGTGTTAGAGATCGGGGTCGAGAGACCCAGTACTTC. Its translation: CSVRDRGRETQYF.

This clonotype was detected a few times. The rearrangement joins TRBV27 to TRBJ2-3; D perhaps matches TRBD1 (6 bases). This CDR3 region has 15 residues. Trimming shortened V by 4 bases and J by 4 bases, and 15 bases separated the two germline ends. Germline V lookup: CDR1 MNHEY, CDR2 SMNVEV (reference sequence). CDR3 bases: TGTGCCAGCAGTTCTACCAATTACAGGGCAGATACGCAGTATTTT. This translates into CASSSTNYRADTQYF.

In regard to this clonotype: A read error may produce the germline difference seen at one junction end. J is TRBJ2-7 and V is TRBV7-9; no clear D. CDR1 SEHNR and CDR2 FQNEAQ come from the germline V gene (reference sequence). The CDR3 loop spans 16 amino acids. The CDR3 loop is CASSLDVVDLLYGQYF. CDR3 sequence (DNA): TGTGCCAGCAGCTTAGACGTGGTCGATCTTCTCTACGGGCAGTACTTC.

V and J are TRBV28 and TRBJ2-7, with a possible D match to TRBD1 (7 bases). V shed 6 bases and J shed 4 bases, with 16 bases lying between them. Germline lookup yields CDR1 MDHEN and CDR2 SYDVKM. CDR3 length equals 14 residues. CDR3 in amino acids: CASRAEQGRYEQYF. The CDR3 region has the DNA TGTGCCAGCAGGGCGGAACAGGGGAGGTACGAGCAGTACTTC.

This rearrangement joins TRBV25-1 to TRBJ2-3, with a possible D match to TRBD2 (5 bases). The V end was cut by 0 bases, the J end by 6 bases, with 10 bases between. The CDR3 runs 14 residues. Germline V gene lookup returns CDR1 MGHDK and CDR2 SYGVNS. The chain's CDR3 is CASSEYPSGDTQYF. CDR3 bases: TGTGCCAGCAGTGAATATCCGTCGGGGGATACGCAGTATTTT.

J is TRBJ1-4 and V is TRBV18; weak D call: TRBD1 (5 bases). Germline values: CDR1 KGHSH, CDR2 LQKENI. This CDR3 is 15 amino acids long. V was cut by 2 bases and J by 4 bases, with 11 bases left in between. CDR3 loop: CASSPSPGNNEKLFF. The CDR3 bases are TGTGCCAGCTCACCAAGTCCAGGGAATAATGAAAAACTGTTTTTT.

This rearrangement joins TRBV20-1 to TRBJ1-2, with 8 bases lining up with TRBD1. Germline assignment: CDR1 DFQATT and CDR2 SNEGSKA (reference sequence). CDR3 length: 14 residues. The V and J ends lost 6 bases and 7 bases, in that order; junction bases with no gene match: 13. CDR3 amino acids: CSAAGTGLSSGYTF. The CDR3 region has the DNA TGCAGTGCCGCCGGGACAGGCCTTAGTTCTGGCTACACCTTC.

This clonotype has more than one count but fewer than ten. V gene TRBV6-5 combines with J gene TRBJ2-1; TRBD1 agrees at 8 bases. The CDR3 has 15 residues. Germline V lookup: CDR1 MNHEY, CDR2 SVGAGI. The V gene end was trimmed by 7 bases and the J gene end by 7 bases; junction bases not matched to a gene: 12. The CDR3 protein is CASTEDRESRNEQFF. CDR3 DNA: TGTGCCAGCACTGAGGACAGGGAAAGTCGGAATGAGCAGTTCTTC.

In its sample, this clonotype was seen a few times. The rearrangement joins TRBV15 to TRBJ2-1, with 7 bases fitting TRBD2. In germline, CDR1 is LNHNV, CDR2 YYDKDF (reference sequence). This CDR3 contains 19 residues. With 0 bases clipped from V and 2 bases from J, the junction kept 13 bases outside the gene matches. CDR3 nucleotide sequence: TGTGCCACCAGCAGAGATTGGGTAGCGGGTGGGTTGACCTACAATGAGCAGTTCTTC. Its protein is CATSRDWVAGGLTYNEQFF.

In DNA, the CDR3 is TGTGCCAGCAGTACCGGCGGGGGGCTCTATGGCTACACCTTC. Translation gives CASSTGGGLYGYTF. This chain joins TRBV12-3 or TRBV12-4 and TRBJ1-2; D is perhaps TRBD1 (6 bases). The CDR3 runs 14 residues. Trimming pared 5 bases from V and 4 bases from J, leaving 14 bases between.

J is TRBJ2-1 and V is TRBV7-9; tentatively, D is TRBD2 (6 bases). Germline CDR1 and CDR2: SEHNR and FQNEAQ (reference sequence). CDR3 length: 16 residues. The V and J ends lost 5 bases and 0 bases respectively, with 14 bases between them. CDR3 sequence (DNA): TGTGCCAGCAGCCAATTCGCGGGGATCTCCTACAATGAGCAGTTCTTC. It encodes CASSQFAGISYNEQFF.

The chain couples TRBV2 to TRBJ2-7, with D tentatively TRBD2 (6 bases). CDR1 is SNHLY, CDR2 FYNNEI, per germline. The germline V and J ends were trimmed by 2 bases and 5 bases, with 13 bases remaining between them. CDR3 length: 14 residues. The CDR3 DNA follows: TGTGCCAGCAGTGAACCGGGACTGAGGGACGAGCAGTACTTC. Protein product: CASSEPGLRDEQYF.

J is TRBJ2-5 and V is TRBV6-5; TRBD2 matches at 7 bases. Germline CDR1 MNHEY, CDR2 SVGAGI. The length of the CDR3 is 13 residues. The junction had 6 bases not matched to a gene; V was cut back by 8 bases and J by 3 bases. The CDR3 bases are TGTGCCAGCTTGGCAGGGAGGGAAGAGACCCAGTACTTC. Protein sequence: CASLAGREETQYF.

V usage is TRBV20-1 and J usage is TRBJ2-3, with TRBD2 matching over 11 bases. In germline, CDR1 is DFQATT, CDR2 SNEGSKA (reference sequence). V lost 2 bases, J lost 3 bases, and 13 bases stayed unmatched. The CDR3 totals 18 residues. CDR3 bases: TGCAGTGCTAGACGGGGAGGGGGTAGCGGGGGGGCTACAGATACGCAGTATTTT. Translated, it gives CSARRGGGSGGATDTQYF.

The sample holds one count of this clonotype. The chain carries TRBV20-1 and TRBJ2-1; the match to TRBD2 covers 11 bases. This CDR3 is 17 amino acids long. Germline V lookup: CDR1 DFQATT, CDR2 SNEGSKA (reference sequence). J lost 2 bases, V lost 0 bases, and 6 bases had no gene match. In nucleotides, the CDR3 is TGCAGTGCTAGAGAGGGGACTAGCGGCGAAGCCTACAATGAGCAGTTCTTC. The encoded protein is CSAREGTSGEAYNEQFF.